A single sample gave rise to the 24 T cell receptor beta chains below, sequenced in a study of patients and donors after allogeneic stem cell transplantation. TCRdb re-called the RT-PCR reads with MiXCR, one entry per CDR3 protein. The table has about 960,000 distinct CDR3 sequences, about 20% seen once; the top ten hold 5.5% to 6.5%. Material for sequencing was blood, either unsorted or a sorted T cell fraction (not recorded which). These receptors came from a human donor who was either an allogeneic HSCT recipient or a stem cell or donor lymphocyte infusion donor (not recorded which). It is not recorded whose cells these are; they may come from a transplant donor.

The chain couples TRBV9 to TRBJ2-5, with D maybe TRBD2 (6 bases). Germline V gives CDR1 SGDLS, CDR2 YYNGEE. Deletions cut 6 bases from V and 4 bases from J, with 22 bases between. This CDR3 is 16 amino acids long. The CDR3 protein is CASTRGEGGPGETQYF. The CDR3 DNA reads TGTGCCAGCACCCGCGGAGAAGGAGGGCCGGGAGAGACCCAGTACTTC.

This clonotype was seen a few times. This sequence joins TRBV20-1 and TRBJ1-1; the D gene is possibly TRBD1 (5 bases). The CDR3 runs 13 residues. V shed 3 bases and J shed 4 bases, with 12 bases lying between them. Germline assignment: CDR1 DFQATT and CDR2 SNEGSKA (reference sequence). The CDR3 region is CSARGVAGTEAFF. The CDR3 DNA reads TGCAGTGCTAGGGGGGTGGCAGGCACTGAAGCTTTCTTT.

This clonotype has more than one count but fewer than ten. This chain joins TRBV28 and TRBJ2-1; D remains unclear. The CDR3 runs to 15 residues. CDR1 is MDHEN, CDR2 SYDVKM, per germline. V lost 4 bases to trimming and J lost 0 bases, with 10 bases between them. The CDR3 DNA sequence: TGTGCCAGCAGTTCGAGCCGGAGCTCCTACAATGAGCAGTTCTTC. Protein: CASSSSRSSYNEQFF.

This clonotype was picked up a small number of times. The CDR3 region is CASSLHGNAEQYF. The DNA for the CDR3 is TGTGCCAGCAGCTTACACGGGAACGCCGAGCAGTACTTC. The rearrangement links TRBV11-2 to TRBJ2-7; possibly TRBD2 for D (5 bases). The CDR3 consists of 13 residues. V was pared by 2 bases and J by 6 bases, with 11 bases between. Germline loops: CDR1 SGHAT, CDR2 FQNNGV.

This clonotype has more than one count but fewer than ten. V usage is TRBV27 and J usage is TRBJ2-7, with no clear D. V dropped 1 base and J dropped 0 bases, with 10 bases sitting between them. This CDR3 spans 15 amino acids. Germline CDR1 and CDR2: MNHEY and SMNVEV (reference sequence). CDR3 residues: CASSLFPESSYEQYF. DNA of the CDR3: TGTGCCAGCAGTTTATTCCCAGAGAGCTCCTACGAGCAGTACTTC.

CDR3 DNA sequence: TGTGCCAGCAGCTTACTAGTGGATGAGCAGTTCTTC. Translated: CASSLLVDEQFF. This chain links TRBV7-9 with TRBJ2-1; D ambiguous. The CDR3 is 12 amino acids. CDR1 is SEHNR, CDR2 FQNEAQ, per germline (reference sequence). Trimming stripped 2 bases from V and 8 bases from J, with 7 bases between.

In its sample, this clonotype was seen many times. V is TRBV25-1 and J is TRBJ1-3, with unresolved D. Germline CDR1 and CDR2: MGHDK and SYGVNS. V lost 6 bases, J lost 4 bases, and 10 bases lay in between. The CDR3 is made up of 13 amino acids. CDR3 sequence reads: CASSSSSGNTIYF. CDR3 DNA sequence: TGTGCCAGCAGCTCCTCCTCGGGAAACACCATATATTTT.

This clonotype showed up just a few times. J is TRBJ1-4 and V is TRBV4-3; no firm D call. CDR1 is LGHNA, CDR2 YSLEER, per germline. This CDR3 has 13 amino acids. With 0 bases removed from V and 14 bases from J, the gap between germline ends came to 13 bases. The CDR3: CASSQDRWRKLFF. The CDR3 DNA is TGCGCCAGCAGCCAAGATCGTTGGAGGAAGCTGTTTTTT.

This clonotype was observed many times. J is TRBJ2-7 and V is TRBV12-3 or TRBV12-4; 9 nucleotides line up with TRBD1. The CDR3 has 13 amino acids. The J segment lost 5 bases and the V segment lost 3 bases, leaving 2 bases of the junction unmatched. CDR3 residues: CASSFGTGNEQYF. Here the CDR3 DNA reads TGTGCCAGCAGTTTCGGGACAGGGAACGAGCAGTACTTC.

On this clonotype itself: This sequence may be a read error, since a much larger clone differs from it by one base. This chain connects TRBV28 to TRBJ1-5; weak D call: TRBD1 (5 bases). V was clipped by 7 bases and J by 4 bases, with 8 bases between them. The CDR3 runs to 12 residues. From germline, CDR1 is MDHEN and CDR2 SYDVKM. CDR3 residues: CASTTANQPQHF. DNA of the CDR3: TGTGCCAGCACGACAGCAAATCAGCCCCAGCATTTT. The full variable domain, completed using reference TRBV28 and TRBJ1-5, is DVKVTQSSRYLVKRTGEKVFLECVQDMDHENMFWYRQDPGLGLRLIYFSYDVKMKEKGDIPEGYSVSREKKERFSLILESASTNQTSMYLCASTTANQPQHFGDGTRLSIL.

This clonotype has only a few counts. The genes are TRBV3-1 and TRBJ1-1; D remains ambiguous. Trimming took off 4 bases at V and 4 bases at J, with 16 bases between the two ends. This CDR3 has 15 amino acids. The germline gives CDR1 LGHDT, CDR2 YNNKEL (reference sequence). The DNA for the CDR3 is TGTGCCAGCAGCCCAAGGTACGGGGAGGGCACTGAAGCTTTCTTT. Its translation is CASSPRYGEGTEAFF.

This chain joins TRBV5-1 and TRBJ1-4; D unclear. The CDR3 runs 14 residues. Germline V gene sequence: CDR1 SGHRS, CDR2 YFSETQ. V lost 2 bases and J lost 4, with 9 bases in between. CDR3 in amino acids: CASSFARNNEKLFF. DNA of the CDR3: TGCGCCAGCAGCTTCGCGAGGAATAATGAAAAACTGTTTTTT. The whole variable domain, remainder taken from reference TRBV5-1 and TRBJ1-4, is KAGVTQTPRYLIKTRGQQVTLSCSPISGHRSVSWYQQTPGQGLQFLFEYFSETQRNKGNFPGRFSGRQFSNSRSEMNVSTLELGDSALYLCASSFARNNEKLFFGSGTQLSVL.

The V and J genes are TRBV4-3 and TRBJ2-7; 8 positions agree with TRBD1. Germline lookup yields CDR1 LGHNA and CDR2 YSLEER. After removal of 0 bases from V and 3 bases from J, the junction contained 7 bases not matched to a gene. The length of the CDR3 is 16 residues. CDR3 protein: CASSQDNVGQGYEQYF. CDR3 in DNA: TGCGCCAGCAGCCAAGATAATGTCGGACAGGGCTACGAGCAGTACTTC.

This clonotype turned up a few times. This chain links TRBV6-1 with TRBJ1-1, with D possibly being TRBD1 (5 bases). The V gene's germline CDR1 is MNHNS and CDR2 SASEGT. V was pared by 8 bases and J by 1 base, with 14 bases between. The length of the CDR3 is 14 residues. The CDR3 nucleotides are TGTGCCAGCTTTTCACCAGGGCAGAACACTGAAGCTTTCTTT. Amino acid sequence: CASFSPGQNTEAFF.

The V gene is TRBV7-2, the J gene TRBJ2-5; D gene unclear. Trimming removed 5 bases from V and 2 bases from J, with 9 bases in between. CDR1 and CDR2 from the germline V gene are SGHTA and FQGNSA. The CDR3 loop spans 13 amino acids. In DNA, the CDR3 is TGTGCCAGCAGCCCCGCAGCACAAGAGACCCAGTACTTC. Amino acid sequence: CASSPAAQETQYF.

This clonotype was detected only a few times. This rearrangement joins TRBV12-3 or TRBV12-4 to TRBJ2-1; D not certain. Trimming took 3 bases from V and 3 from J, leaving 18 bases between them. The CDR3 runs 17 residues. The CDR3 sequence: CASSFERSIGYYNEQFF. The CDR3, as DNA: TGTGCCAGCAGTTTTGAACGAAGCATTGGGTACTACAATGAGCAGTTCTTC.

The rearrangement joins TRBV12-3 or TRBV12-4 to TRBJ1-1; 8 bases are shared with TRBD1. After removal of 6 bases from V and 3 bases from J, the junction contained 18 bases not matched to a gene. The CDR3 is 18 residues long. Here the CDR3 DNA reads TGTGCCAGCAGCCAAGGGATCCGGACAGGGTCCATGGACACTGAAGCTTTCTTT. Protein: CASSQGIRTGSMDTEAFF.

There are a few counts of this clonotype. V and J are TRBV7-7 and TRBJ2-5, with D possibly being TRBD1 (6 bases). The V gene lost 5 bases and the J gene lost 1 base, with 14 bases spanning the gap. Germline CDR1 SSHAT, CDR2 FNYEAQ (reference sequence). The CDR3 runs to 15 residues. CDR3 in DNA: TGTGCCAGCAGCCCAGGGGTACAGATCCAAGAGACCCAGTACTTC. It specifies CASSPGVQIQETQYF.

This clonotype was found a few times. This chain joins TRBV30 and TRBJ2-1, with unresolved D. This CDR3 has 12 residues. From germline, CDR1 is GTSNPN and CDR2 SVGIG (reference sequence). V was clipped by 1 base and J by 6 bases, with 7 bases between them. CDR3 nucleotide sequence: TGTGCCTGGAGTGACTTAGGCAATGAGCAGTTCTTC. Amino acids: CAWSDLGNEQFF.

This clonotype was seen a handful of times. The chain is built from TRBV27 and TRBJ2-2; TRBD1 matches 12 bases. This CDR3 region has 16 residues. Germline V gene data show CDR1 as MNHEY and CDR2 as SMNVEV (reference sequence). The junction had 9 bases not matched to a gene; V was cut back by 8 bases and J by 5 bases. This chain's CDR3 is CASGPGQGARTGELFF. The CDR3 region has the DNA TGTGCCAGCGGACCGGGACAGGGGGCGCGGACCGGGGAGCTGTTTTTT.

The chain joins TRBV20-1 to TRBJ2-3; 9 bases are shared with TRBD2. V lost 6 bases to trimming and J lost 6 bases; unmatched junction nucleotides: 13. This CDR3 is 15 amino acids long. Germline CDR1 reads DFQATT; CDR2 reads SNEGSKA (reference sequence). The chain's CDR3 is CSAHRRRGGVDTQYF. In DNA, the CDR3 is TGCAGTGCCCATCGCCGGCGGGGGGGCGTGGATACGCAGTATTTT.

The CDR3 DNA sequence: TGTGCCACCAGTGAGGCCGGGACTCCGCCGTATTTT. Translation gives CATSEAGTPPYF. The rearrangement links TRBV24-1 to TRBJ2-3; maybe TRBD2 (6 bases). V was pared by 4 bases and J by 14 bases, with 15 bases between. Germline V gene sequence: CDR1 KGHDR, CDR2 SFDVKD. This CDR3 is 12 amino acids long.

The chain is built from TRBV5-1 and TRBJ1-2; TRBD1 might be the D (5 bases). Germline V gives CDR1 SGHRS, CDR2 YFSETQ. The CDR3 covers 14 residues. V lost 4 bases to trimming and J lost 8 bases, with 18 bases between them. The CDR3 spells CASSPSEGVGGYTF. DNA for the CDR3: TGCGCCAGCAGCCCATCCGAAGGGGTAGGGGGCTACACCTTC.

This clonotype was counted between two and nine times. V gene TRBV10-3 combines with J gene TRBJ1-5; D remains ambiguous. Germline values: CDR1 ENHRY, CDR2 SYGVKD. Trimming cost V 6 bases and J 3 bases, with 12 bases left between them. This CDR3 is built from 14 residues. The CDR3 spells CAIREDGINQPQHF. In DNA form, the CDR3 reads TGTGCCATCAGAGAAGACGGGATCAATCAGCCCCAGCATTTT.